The clone carrying this T cell receptor (beta chain) was seen ten or more times. Trimming removed 2 bases at V and 5 bases at J, with 16 bases between. Germline V gene sequence: CDR1 MNHEY, CDR2 SVGAGI. There are 15 residues in the CDR3. The data are from a study of T cells in Graves' hyperthyroidism and ophthalmopathy. It was RNA transcripts that yielded the amplified TCR beta CDR3 regions. First-round RT-PCR with HTBI primers amplified the TCR CDR3 region. Via MiXCR, TCRdb re-called the multiplex PCR reads, giving one row per CDR3 protein. The table has around 35,000 distinct CDR3 sequences, 52% seen once.

This TCR derives from a man aged 40-49 years with Graves' ophthalmopathy. Sequencing was carried out using blood. This chain uses TRBV6-5 with TRBJ2-7; D not certain. The chain's CDR3 is CASSYGTSGIDEQYF. The CDR3 DNA is TGTGCCAGCAGTTACGGCACGTCGGGTATCGACGAGCAGTACTTC.